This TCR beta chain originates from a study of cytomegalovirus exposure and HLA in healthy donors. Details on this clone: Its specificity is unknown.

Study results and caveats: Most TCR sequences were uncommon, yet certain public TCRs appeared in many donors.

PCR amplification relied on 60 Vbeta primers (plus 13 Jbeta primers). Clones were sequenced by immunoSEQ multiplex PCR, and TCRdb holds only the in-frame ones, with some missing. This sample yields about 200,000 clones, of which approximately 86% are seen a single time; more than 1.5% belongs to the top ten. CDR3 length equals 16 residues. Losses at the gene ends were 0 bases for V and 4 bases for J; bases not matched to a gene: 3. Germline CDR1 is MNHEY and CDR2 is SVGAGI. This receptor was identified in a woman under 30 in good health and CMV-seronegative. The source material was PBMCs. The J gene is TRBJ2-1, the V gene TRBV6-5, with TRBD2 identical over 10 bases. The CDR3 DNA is TGTGCCAGCAGTTACTCCATACTAGCGGGATACAATGAGCAGTTCTTC. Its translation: CASSYSILAGYNEQFF.